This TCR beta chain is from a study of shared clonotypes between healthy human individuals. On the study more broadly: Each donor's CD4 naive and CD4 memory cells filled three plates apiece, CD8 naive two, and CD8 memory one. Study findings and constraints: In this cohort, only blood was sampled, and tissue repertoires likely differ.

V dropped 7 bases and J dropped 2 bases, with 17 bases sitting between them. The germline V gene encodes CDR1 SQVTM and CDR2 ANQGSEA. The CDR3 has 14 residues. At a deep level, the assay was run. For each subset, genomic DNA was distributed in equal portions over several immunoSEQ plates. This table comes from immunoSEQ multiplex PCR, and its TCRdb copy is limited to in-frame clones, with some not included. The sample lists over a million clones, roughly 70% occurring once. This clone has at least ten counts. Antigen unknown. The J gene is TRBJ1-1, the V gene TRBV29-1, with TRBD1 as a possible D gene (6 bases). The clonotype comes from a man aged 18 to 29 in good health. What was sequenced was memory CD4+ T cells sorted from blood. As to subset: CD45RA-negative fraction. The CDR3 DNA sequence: TGCAGCGCCAACAGGGTGGGGGTTAACACTGAAGCTTTCTTT. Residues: CSANRVGVNTEAFF.